This TCR beta chain was documented in a study of post-analysis software for immune sequencing data. Study-level background: Included among the disease courses, which were recorded for the cohort, were relapsing-remitting, secondary progressive and progressive-relapsing multiple sclerosis. Study-level findings and limits: Normalized Chao1 diversity was significantly lower in multiple sclerosis patients than in controls. Several TRBV segments (TRBV5-6, TRBV5-1 and TRBV20-1 among them) occurred more frequently in patients than in controls.

V was pared by 5 bases and J by 2 bases, with 11 bases between. CDR3 length: 14 amino acids. The germline CDR1 and CDR2 sequences are SEHNR and FQNEAQ (reference sequence). cDNA libraries for TCR beta contained unique molecular identifiers. TCRdb independently ran MiXCR on the PCR reads; one entry per CDR3 protein. The table shows roughly 580,000 distinct CDR3 sequences, with 40% to 50% occurring only once. This clonotype was counted between two and nine times. The antigen is not known. The V and J genes are TRBV7-9 and TRBJ2-3, with D possibly being TRBD1 (5 bases). The origin of this receptor is a girl under 18 with multiple sclerosis. Input material: blood. The CDR3, as DNA: TGTGCCAGCAGCGTGGACACGAACACAGATACGCAGTATTTT. Amino acid sequence: CASSVDTNTDTQYF.